This entry describes one T cell receptor (beta chain). Antigen: not known. The source of the sample is a study of blood T cells in healthy people across ages. Primers used in a second PCR of roughly 6 to 12 cycles were a sample-barcoded 5' primer and a J-beta primer mix. TCRdb itself ran the 5' RACE reads through MiXCR, one entry per CDR3 protein. The sample has approximately 1,700,000 distinct CDR3 sequences, roughly two fifths seen once; the top ten hold 20% to 25%. Points from the study as a whole: The fall in TCR beta diversity per million T cells was roughly linear with age.

Sequenced material: blood. This receptor was identified in a human donor in good health.

CDR3 DNA sequence: TGTGCCAGCAGTTTTCGGATGAGCTATGGCTACACCTTC. It is translated as CASSFRMSYGYTF. The chain links TRBV27 to TRBJ1-2, with D uncertain. V was clipped by 3 bases and J by 4 bases, with 9 bases between them. Germline values: CDR1 MNHEY, CDR2 SMNVEV (reference sequence). The CDR3 length is 13 residues.